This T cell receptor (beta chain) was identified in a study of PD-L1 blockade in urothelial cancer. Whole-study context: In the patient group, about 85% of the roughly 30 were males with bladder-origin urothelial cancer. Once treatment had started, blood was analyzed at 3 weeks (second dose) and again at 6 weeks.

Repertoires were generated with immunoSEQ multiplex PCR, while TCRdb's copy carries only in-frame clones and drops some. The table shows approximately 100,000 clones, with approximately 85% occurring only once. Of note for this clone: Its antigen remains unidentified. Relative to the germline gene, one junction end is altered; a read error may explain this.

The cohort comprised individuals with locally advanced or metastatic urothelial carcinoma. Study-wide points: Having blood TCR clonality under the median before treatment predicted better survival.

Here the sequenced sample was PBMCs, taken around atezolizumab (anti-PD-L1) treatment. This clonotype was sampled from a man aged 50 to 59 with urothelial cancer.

Written as DNA, the CDR3 is TGTGCCAGCAGCTCTTACACAGTTACGCAGTATTTT. This translates into CASSSYTVTQYF. The chain links TRBV5-8 to TRBJ2-3, with unresolved D. The CDR3 has 12 residues. Germline CDR1 and CDR2: SGHTS and YDEGEE.